Listed here are 28 T cell receptor beta chains from one sample, sequenced in a study of cytomegalovirus exposure and HLA in healthy donors. The study ran its PCR with 60 Vbeta and 13 Jbeta primers. TCRdb's table, derived via immunoSEQ multiplex PCR, lists solely in-frame clones and lacks some. The table counts 150,000 to 200,000 clones; about 0.81% lies in the top ten. The source material was PBMCs. Receptors originate from a woman younger than 35 in good health and CMV-seropositive.

The rearrangement uses TRBV5-1 and TRBJ1-1; TRBD1 is a possible D gene (6 bases). Trimming took 4 bases from V and 1 from J, leaving 11 bases between them. The CDR3 loop spans 14 amino acids. The germline V gene encodes CDR1 SGHRS and CDR2 YFSETQ. The CDR3 sequence: CASSQGHANTEAFF. The CDR3 DNA reads TGCGCCAGCAGCCAGGGACATGCGAACACTGAAGCTTTCTTT. Based on the CDR3 plus reference TRBV5-1 and TRBJ1-1, the full variable domain is KAGVTQTPRYLIKTRGQQVTLSCSPISGHRSVSWYQQTPGQGLQFLFEYFSETQRNKGNFPGRFSGRQFSNSRSEMNVSTLELGDSALYLCASSQGHANTEAFFGQGTRLTVV.

The chain links TRBV5-4 to TRBJ2-3, with 8 positions matching TRBD2. This CDR3 region has 16 residues. The junction had 9 bases not matched to a gene; V was cut back by 4 bases and J by 2 bases. The germline gives CDR1 SGHNT, CDR2 YYREEE (reference sequence). In DNA, the CDR3 is TGTGCCAGCAGCCTGCCCCTAGCGGGTACCACAGATACGCAGTATTTT. It specifies CASSLPLAGTTDTQYF.

The chain uses TRBV6-5 and TRBJ1-1; D call uncertain. Deletions cut 0 bases from V and 11 bases from J, with 13 bases between. The CDR3 has 13 amino acids. CDR1 and CDR2 (germline): MNHEY, SVGAGI. CDR3 protein: CASSYSGGWEAFF. In nucleotides, the CDR3 is TGTGCCAGCAGTTACTCCGGAGGTTGGGAGGCTTTCTTT.

The chain combines TRBV5-4 with TRBJ2-1; 9 bases match TRBD1. Germline trimming cut 2 bases from V and 5 bases from J; bases unmatched to any gene: 5. The length of the CDR3 is 15 residues. Germline assignment: CDR1 SGHNT and CDR2 YYREEE (reference sequence). The CDR3: CASSFRDREHNEQFF. The CDR3 DNA follows: TGTGCCAGCAGCTTTAGGGACAGGGAACACAATGAGCAGTTCTTC.

V usage is TRBV11-3 and J usage is TRBJ2-3; 8 bases agree with TRBD1. After removal of 3 bases from V and 2 bases from J, the junction contained 4 bases not matched to a gene. CDR1 is SGHNT, CDR2 YENEEA, per germline. The CDR3 loop spans 15 amino acids. The CDR3 loop is CASSFRDRSTDTQYF. Here the CDR3 DNA reads TGTGCCAGCAGCTTCCGGGACAGGTCCACAGATACGCAGTATTTT. Full variable domain (missing parts from reference TRBV11-3 and TRBJ2-3): EAGVVQSPRYKIIEKKQPVAFWCNPISGHNTLYWYLQNLGQGPELLIRYENEEAVDDSQLPKDRFSAERLKGVDSTLKIQPAELGDSAVYLCASSFRDRSTDTQYFGPGTRLTVL.

The DNA of the CDR3 is TGTGCCAGTAGTATAACTTTCCGGGACAGGGTATATGGCTACACCTTC. Protein sequence: CASSITFRDRVYGYTF. The chain links TRBV19 to TRBJ1-2, with 9 nucleotides matching TRBD1. Germline assignment: CDR1 LNHDA and CDR2 SQIVND (reference sequence). CDR3 length equals 16 residues. Trimming took 2 bases from V and 5 from J; bases not matched to a gene: 9.

The chain carries TRBV5-4 and TRBJ1-6; TRBD1 matches 7 bases. With V trimmed by 4 bases and J by 7 bases, 11 bases remained unmatched. Germline loops: CDR1 SGHNT, CDR2 YYREEE (reference sequence). This CDR3 has 16 residues. Here the CDR3 DNA reads TGTGCCAGCAGCCCCGGGACAGAAGCAAAAAATTCACCCCTCCACTTT. Translated: CASSPGTEAKNSPLHF.

The chain is built from TRBV25-1 and TRBJ1-2, with D maybe TRBD1 (5 bases). V dropped 6 bases and J dropped 5 bases, with 10 bases sitting between them. CDR3 length equals 12 residues. Germline lookup yields CDR1 MGHDK and CDR2 SYGVNS. The CDR3 reads CASRQGEYGYTF. Here the CDR3 DNA reads TGTGCCAGCAGGCAGGGCGAGTATGGCTACACCTTC.

The V and J genes are TRBV9 and TRBJ2-1, with D perhaps matching TRBD1 (5 bases). The CDR3 loop spans 13 amino acids. Germline CDR1 SGDLS, CDR2 YYNGEE. V lost 4 bases and J 6 bases, leaving 11 bases between the germline ends. The CDR3 DNA is TGTGCCAGCAGCCCCAGACAGACCAATGAGCAGTTCTTC. Its protein is CASSPRQTNEQFF.

The chain links TRBV9 to TRBJ2-1, with D possibly TRBD1 on 7 matching bases. The germline V gene has CDR1 SGDLS and CDR2 YYNGEE. This CDR3 comprises 16 residues. Trimming took 0 bases from V and 4 from J, leaving 14 bases between them. The CDR3 spells CASSVAPGGSYNEQFF. Written as DNA, the CDR3 is TGTGCCAGCAGCGTAGCTCCAGGGGGGTCATACAATGAGCAGTTCTTC.

This chain connects TRBV30 to TRBJ2-2; D unclear. The germline CDR1 and CDR2 sequences are GTSNPN and SVGIG (reference sequence). Trimming pared 1 base from V and 5 bases from J, leaving 5 bases between. The CDR3 loop spans 12 amino acids. DNA of the CDR3: TGTGCCTGGAGTGAACAAACCGGGGAGCTGTTTTTT. Its protein product is CAWSEQTGELFF.

With respect to this clone: Compared with germline, one end of the junction differs, possibly owing to a read error. The gene calls are TRBV7-7 and TRBJ2-1; a possible D gene is TRBD2 (5 bases). The germline CDR1 and CDR2 sequences are SSHAT and FNYEAQ (reference sequence). This CDR3 is 14 amino acids long. CDR3 DNA sequence: TGTGCTAGCAGCTTAGGTGCCGTAGAGGGTGAGCAGTTCTTC. Amino acids: CASSLGAVEGEQFF.

The chain combines TRBV7-7 with TRBJ2-5; 7 bases align to TRBD1. V gave up 0 bases and J gave up 1 base; unmatched junction bases: 2. The CDR3 is 15 amino acids. The germline gives CDR1 SSHAT, CDR2 FNYEAQ (reference sequence). In DNA, the CDR3 is TGTGCCAGCAGCTTAGCACAGGGGACCCAAGAGACCCAGTACTTC. It yields the protein CASSLAQGTQETQYF.

The chain has TRBV18 and TRBJ2-7; D gene ambiguous. The ends were cut back, 3 bases at V and 3 bases at J, with 12 bases in the middle. Germline V gene data show CDR1 as KGHSH and CDR2 as LQKENI. The CDR3 length is 14 residues. The CDR3 sequence: CASSPVPASYEQYF. In DNA, the CDR3 is TGTGCCAGCTCACCGGTGCCAGCGAGCTACGAGCAGTACTTC.

The chain joins TRBV4-1 to TRBJ2-7, with 11 nucleotides matching TRBD2. Losses at the gene ends were 4 bases for V and 4 bases for J; bases not matched to a gene: 3. Germline V gene data show CDR1 as MGHRA and CDR2 as YSYEKL. The CDR3 contains 14 residues. The chain's CDR3 is CASSLGLAGYEQYF. CDR3 nucleotide sequence: TGCGCCAGCAGCCTAGGACTAGCGGGTTACGAGCAGTACTTC.

The genes are TRBV4-1 and TRBJ2-2, with TRBD1 matching over 7 bases. The CDR3 spans 17 residues. Trimming at V came to 2 bases and at J to 2 bases, leaving 8 bases not matched to a gene. CDR1 MGHRA and CDR2 YSYEKL come from the germline V gene. CDR3 sequence: CASSQPPQGLNTGELFF. DNA for the CDR3: TGCGCCAGCAGCCAACCTCCACAGGGGCTAAACACCGGGGAGCTGTTTTTT.

The chain has TRBV7-2 and TRBJ2-3, with TRBD2 identical over 7 bases. Per the germline V gene, CDR1 is SGHTA and CDR2 is FQGNSA. CDR3 length: 16 residues. Losses at the gene ends were 1 base for V and 0 bases for J; bases not matched to a gene: 4. The CDR3 nucleotides are TGTGCCAGCAGCTTAGGCCGGGGGGTCAGCACAGATACGCAGTATTTT. Encoded protein: CASSLGRGVSTDTQYF.

The chain combines TRBV10-1 with TRBJ1-1, with D possibly being TRBD1 (6 bases). Trimming cost V 10 bases and J 7 bases, with 22 bases left between them. There are 14 residues in the CDR3. From germline, CDR1 is WNHNN and CDR2 SYGVQD (reference sequence). The CDR3 bases are TGCGCCACCGCAAAGGACAGCAACTTGGTTGAAGCTTTCTTT. It codes for CATAKDSNLVEAFF.

The V and J genes are TRBV4-1 and TRBJ2-2, with TRBD2 matching 16 bases. Germline CDR1 is MGHRA and CDR2 is YSYEKL. The CDR3 extends over 19 amino acids. The V and J ends lost 3 bases and 0 bases, in that order; junction bases with no gene match: 4. The CDR3, as DNA: TGCGCCAGCAGCCACCTGGGACTAGCGGGAGGGCCGAACACCGGGGAGCTGTTTTTT. This codes for CASSHLGLAGGPNTGELFF.

The genes are TRBV28 and TRBJ2-1, with D tentatively TRBD2 (6 bases). V shed 7 bases and J shed 7 bases, with 17 bases lying between them. Germline CDR1 MDHEN, CDR2 SYDVKM. CDR3 length equals 14 residues. Here the CDR3 DNA reads TGTGCCAGCACGAGTTGGGGAGGCGGGAATGAGCAGTTCTTC. Its protein product is CASTSWGGGNEQFF.

The V gene is TRBV21-1, the J gene TRBJ2-1; TRBD2, the table's D call, lacks a check against the DNA. TRBV21-1 is a pseudogene locus. This CDR3 region has 15 residues. The CDR3 here is CASSKWFSSYNEQFF. The CDR3 DNA reads as TGTGCCAGCAGCAAATGGTTTAGTTCCTACAATGAGCAGTTCTTC.

The V call is TRBV4-1, the J call TRBJ1-2; D ambiguous. Germline CDR1 reads MGHRA; CDR2 reads YSYEKL. The length of the CDR3 is 13 residues. Trimming cost V 6 bases and J 6 bases, with 14 bases left between them. CDR3 coding DNA: TGCGCCAGCAGTCGTCCGGGGATACATGGCTACACCTTC. This codes for CASSRPGIHGYTF.

The V and J genes are TRBV5-1 and TRBJ2-7; 16 bases map to TRBD2. V shed 3 bases and J 2 bases; nucleotides not matched to a gene: 14. Germline CDR1 reads SGHRS; CDR2 reads YFSETQ. CDR3 size: 20 residues. Here the CDR3 DNA reads TGCGCCAGCAGCTCGGGACTAGCGGGAGGGGGAACCGACCTAGCCTACGAGCAGTACTTC. It codes for CASSSGLAGGGTDLAYEQYF.

The J gene is TRBJ2-5, the V gene TRBV2; 10 bases line up with TRBD2. The CDR3 has 14 amino acids. CDR1 and CDR2 (germline): SNHLY, FYNNEI. Trimming took 7 bases from V and 11 from J; bases not matched to a gene: 13. Written as DNA, the CDR3 is TGTGCCAGCATTCCCAGCGGGGGGGCCGGAGAGCAGTACTTC. It yields the protein CASIPSGGAGEQYF.

The CDR3 protein is CASRSDSYNEQFF. In nucleotides, the CDR3 is TGTGCCAGCAGGAGCGACTCCTACAATGAGCAGTTCTTC. V is TRBV6-6 and J is TRBJ2-1, with D unresolved. The germline CDR1 and CDR2 sequences are MNHNY and SVGAGI (reference sequence). V lost 6 bases, J lost 0 bases, and 6 bases lay in between. CDR3 length equals 13 residues.

The V call is TRBV7-6, the J call TRBJ2-5, with TRBD1 matching over 8 bases. Germline-derived CDR1 and CDR2 are SGHVS and FNYEAQ. J gave up 5 bases and V 7 bases, and 6 bases lay outside the gene matches. This CDR3 has 13 amino acids. CDR3 amino acids: CASNSGGVETQYF. CDR3 sequence (DNA): TGTGCCAGCAACTCAGGGGGCGTGGAGACCCAGTACTTC.

As DNA, the CDR3 is TGTGCCAGCACCCGAGGACAGGGGAGTTCACCCCTCCACTTT. Residues: CASTRGQGSSPLHF. J is TRBJ1-6 and V is TRBV6-1; TRBD1 aligns across 9 bases. V lost 7 bases to trimming and J lost 9 bases; unmatched junction nucleotides: 7. Germline V gene lookup returns CDR1 MNHNS and CDR2 SASEGT. The CDR3 contains 14 residues.

The chain is built from TRBV21-1 and TRBJ2-1; no DNA check was done on the table's D call, TRBD2. TRBV21-1 is a pseudogene segment. The CDR3 is 16 residues long. Here the CDR3 reads CASSKGGLAGLVRLFF. CDR3 DNA sequence: TGTGCCAGCAGCAAAGGGGGACTAGCGGGCCTTGTTAGGCTGTTCTTC.